This T cell receptor (beta chain) was identified in a study of T cells in Graves' hyperthyroidism and ophthalmopathy. This clonotype has ten or more counts. The target antigen is unknown. Amplified regions were TCR beta CDR3 sequences from RNA transcripts. The primer set for the first-round RT-PCR of the TCR CDR3 was HTBI. TCRdb re-derived calls from the multiplex PCR reads in MiXCR, one entry per CDR3 protein. The repertoire consists of 370,000 or so distinct CDR3 sequences, with roughly 13% occurring once and the leading ten covering around 21%. Exclusion criteria comprised uncontrolled infection, other autoimmune disease, pregnancy or lactation. The PBMCs were taken from around 9.1 ml of fresh peripheral blood. The study's findings and limits: The model predicted ophthalmopathy a median around seven months before onset.

Germline loops: CDR1 SQVTM, CDR2 ANQGSEA. The junction had 6 bases not matched to a gene; V was cut back by 4 bases and J by 6 bases. CDR3 length: 13 residues. Sequences were obtained from blood. J is TRBJ2-7 and V is TRBV29-1; the match to TRBD1 covers 10 bases. The origin of this receptor is a young man with Graves' hyperthyroidism that later progressed to Graves' ophthalmopathy. The CDR3 sequence is CSVVVTGGREQYF. The CDR3 DNA reads TGCAGCGTTGTCGTGACAGGGGGCCGCGAGCAGTACTTC.